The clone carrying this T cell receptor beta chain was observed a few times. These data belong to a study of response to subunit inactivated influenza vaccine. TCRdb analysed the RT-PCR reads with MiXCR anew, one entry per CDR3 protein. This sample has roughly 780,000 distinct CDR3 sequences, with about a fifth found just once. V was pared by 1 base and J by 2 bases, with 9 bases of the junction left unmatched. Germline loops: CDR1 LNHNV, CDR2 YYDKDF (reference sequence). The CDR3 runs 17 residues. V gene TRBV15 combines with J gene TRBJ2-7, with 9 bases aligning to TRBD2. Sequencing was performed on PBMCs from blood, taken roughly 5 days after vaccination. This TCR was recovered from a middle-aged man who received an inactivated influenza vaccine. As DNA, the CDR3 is TGTGCCACCAGCAGAGTTCCCCGGGCTAGCGGGGCCTACGAGCAGTACTTC. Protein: CATSRVPRASGAYEQYF.